The 19 T cell receptor beta chains below were found in one sample sequenced in a study of cytomegalovirus exposure and HLA in healthy donors. Sequencing was performed with immunoSEQ multiplex PCR; in TCRdb, only in-frame clones are kept and a portion is missing. The repertoire holds about 250,000 clones, with approximately 87% as singletons. Input material: PBMCs. Receptors originate from a young man in good health and CMV-seronegative.

In this sample, this clone turned up once. This sequence joins TRBV5-1 and TRBJ2-7, with D possibly TRBD1 on 6 matching bases. The CDR3 has 13 residues. Germline CDR1 reads SGHRS; CDR2 reads YFSETQ. V lost 5 bases, J lost 1 base, and 10 bases lay in between. CDR3 sequence (DNA): TGCGCCAGCAGTTACGGACAGTCCTACGAGCAGTACTTC. Translating it yields CASSYGQSYEQYF.

This clone was found once. This chain connects TRBV28 to TRBJ2-7; possibly TRBD1 for D (5 bases). CDR1 is MDHEN and CDR2 is SYDVKM in the germline V gene. Trimming pared 5 bases from V and 4 bases from J, leaving 9 bases between. The CDR3 is made up of 12 amino acids. CDR3 coding DNA: TGTGCCAGCAGTCGTGGGGCGTACGAGCAGTACTTC. It translates to CASSRGAYEQYF.

V usage is TRBV27 and J usage is TRBJ2-1; possibly TRBD1 for D (6 bases). Trimming left V 2 bases short and J 8 bases short, with 10 bases between. The CDR3 has 13 amino acids. Looked up from germline, CDR1 is MNHEY and CDR2 is SMNVEV (reference sequence). The DNA of the CDR3 is TGTGCCAGCAGTTTAAGCAGGGGCCATGAGCAGTTCTTC. This gives the protein CASSLSRGHEQFF.

CDR3 nucleotide sequence: TGCAGCGTTGTAGAGCGGGGGGGCCTGGAGACCCAGTACTTC. Its protein product is CSVVERGGLETQYF. The chain combines TRBV29-1 with TRBJ2-5; TRBD2 agrees at 10 bases. With 4 bases clipped from V and 5 bases from J, the junction kept 7 bases outside the gene matches. The length of the CDR3 is 14 residues. Germline CDR1 is SQVTM and CDR2 is ANQGSEA.

This chain links TRBV6-5 with TRBJ2-5; maybe TRBD2 (6 bases). V was clipped by 4 bases and J by 0 bases, with 12 bases between them. The CDR3 contains 15 residues. The germline gives CDR1 MNHEY, CDR2 SVGAGI. In DNA form, the CDR3 reads TGTGCCAGCAGTTCCGGGACTTTCTACCAAGAGACCCAGTACTTC. Its protein product is CASSSGTFYQETQYF.

The chain carries TRBV7-9 and TRBJ2-7; D is ambiguous. This CDR3 is built from 11 residues. Germline assignment: CDR1 SEHNR and CDR2 FQNEAQ (reference sequence). V dropped 4 bases and J dropped 4 bases, with 5 bases sitting between them. The CDR3 region is CASSSNYEQYF. As DNA, the CDR3 is TGTGCCAGCAGCTCTAATTACGAGCAGTACTTC. Looking up the rest from reference TRBV7-9 and TRBJ2-7 gives the full variable domain: DTGVSQNPRHKITKRGQNVTFRCDPISEHNRLYWYRQTLGQGPEFLTYFQNEAQLEKSRLLSDRFSAERPKGSFSTLEIQRTEQGDSAMYLCASSSNYEQYFGPGTRLTVT.

The CDR3 coding sequence is TGTGCCAGCAGCGTAGGAGGGAGGGCAAATACGCAGTATTTT. Amino acids: CASSVGGRANTQYF. This sequence joins TRBV9 and TRBJ2-3; 7 bases agree with TRBD2. CDR3 length: 14 amino acids. CDR1 is SGDLS and CDR2 is YYNGEE in the germline V gene. V gave up 0 bases and J gave up 7 bases; unmatched junction bases: 5.

This chain connects TRBV28 to TRBJ2-3; TRBD1 matches at 7 bases. The CDR3 runs to 14 residues. Trimming took 7 bases from V and 2 from J; bases not matched to a gene: 6. Germline assignment: CDR1 MDHEN and CDR2 SYDVKM. CDR3 DNA: TGTGCCAGCAACCCAGGGGGAGCCACAGATACGCAGTATTTT. Translated, it gives CASNPGGATDTQYF.

The V gene is TRBV4-3, the J gene TRBJ2-2; the D gene is possibly TRBD2 (7 bases). CDR3 length: 16 residues. Germline CDR1 reads LGHNA; CDR2 reads YSLEER. Trimming left V 1 base short and J 5 bases short, with 14 bases between. CDR3 bases: TGCGCCAGCAGCCAAGTTCCAGGGAGGGGGACCGGGGAGCTGTTTTTT. This codes for CASSQVPGRGTGELFF.

The chain employs TRBV25-1 and TRBJ1-4; 7 bases are shared with TRBD1. The CDR3 has 15 amino acids. The germline V gene has CDR1 MGHDK and CDR2 SYGVNS. The V and J ends lost 0 bases and 6 bases, in that order; junction bases with no gene match: 4. CDR3 coding DNA: TGTGCCAGCAGTGAATACAGGGGGGATTATGAAAAACTGTTTTTT. Protein sequence: CASSEYRGDYEKLFF.

The rearrangement joins TRBV18 to TRBJ1-4; D is possibly TRBD1 (5 bases). The CDR3 totals 15 residues. Between the trimmed V and J ends, which lost 2 bases and 3 bases, there was a span of 10 bases. The germline V gene has CDR1 KGHSH and CDR2 LQKENI. The chain's CDR3 is CASSPRDSSNEKLFF. CDR3 nucleotides: TGTGCCAGCTCACCAAGAGACAGCTCTAATGAAAAACTGTTTTTT.

The gene calls are TRBV18 and TRBJ2-7; possibly TRBD1 for D (5 bases). Germline CDR1 is KGHSH and CDR2 is LQKENI. This CDR3 is built from 15 residues. V lost 3 bases to trimming and J lost 5 bases, with 17 bases between them. The CDR3, as DNA: TGTGCCAGCTCACCTTGGCAGGGAAGGTTGAACGAGCAGTACTTC. It yields the protein CASSPWQGRLNEQYF.

The chain links TRBV10-2 to TRBJ2-1; TRBD1 agrees at 8 bases. V shed 7 bases, J shed 2 bases, and the junction held 10 bases outside the gene matches. There are 16 residues in the CDR3. Germline lookup yields CDR1 WSHSY and CDR2 SAAADI. The CDR3 here is CASTLIDRGTYNEQFF. As DNA, the CDR3 is TGCGCCAGCACCTTAATAGACAGGGGCACCTACAATGAGCAGTTCTTC.

The chain joins TRBV29-1 to TRBJ2-3; 8 positions agree with TRBD2. This CDR3 contains 15 residues. The germline V gene has CDR1 SQVTM and CDR2 ANQGSEA. The J segment lost 4 bases and the V segment lost 1 base, leaving 7 bases of the junction unmatched. Here the CDR3 reads CSVEGSGGVSDTQYF. CDR3 nucleotide sequence: TGCAGCGTTGAAGGGAGCGGGGGCGTATCAGATACGCAGTATTTT.

The V gene is TRBV4-3, the J gene TRBJ2-1, with D perhaps TRBD1 (6 bases). CDR1 LGHNA and CDR2 YSLEER come from the germline V gene. V lost 4 bases to trimming and J lost 8 bases, with 12 bases between them. The CDR3 is 13 amino acids. The CDR3 DNA is TGCGCCAGCAGCCCACAACAGGGCGATGAGCAGTTCTTC. This gives the protein CASSPQQGDEQFF.

This chain links TRBV28 with TRBJ1-6, with 8 nucleotides matching TRBD1. This CDR3 contains 15 residues. Per the germline V gene, CDR1 is MDHEN and CDR2 is SYDVKM. The ends lost 3 bases at V and 6 bases at J; junction bases unmatched: 4. The CDR3: CASSFGGQVNSPLHF. CDR3 nucleotide sequence: TGTGCCAGCAGTTTCGGGGGACAGGTTAATTCACCCCTCCACTTT.

The chain joins TRBV5-8 to TRBJ2-7; D remains unclear. The ends were cut back, 0 bases at V and 6 bases at J, with 4 bases in the middle. The CDR3 contains 11 residues. Germline V CDR1 and CDR2: SGHTS, YDEGEE. This chain's CDR3 is CASSLVAEQYF. The CDR3 nucleotides read TGTGCCAGCAGCTTGGTGGCCGAGCAGTACTTC.

This chain joins TRBV7-9 and TRBJ1-2, with D perhaps matching TRBD1 (5 bases). Trimming took 5 bases from V and 4 from J, leaving 14 bases between them. The length of the CDR3 is 14 residues. In germline, CDR1 is SEHNR, CDR2 FQNEAQ (reference sequence). DNA of the CDR3: TGTGCCAGCAGCCCCGGGGGATCCCGCTATGGCTACACCTTC. Translation: CASSPGGSRYGYTF.

The chain links TRBV7-2 to TRBJ2-7, with 8 positions matching TRBD2. J gave up 1 base and V 10 bases, and 12 bases lay outside the gene matches. CDR1 and CDR2 (germline): SGHTA, FQGNSA. The CDR3 consists of 15 residues. DNA for the CDR3: TGTGCCACCGAGACCTTAGCGGGAAAGTCCTACGAGCAGTACTTC. Its translation is CATETLAGKSYEQYF.